These 18 T cell receptor beta chains came from one sample sequenced in a study of shared clonotypes between healthy human individuals. Produced via immunoSEQ multiplex PCR; TCRdb's table is partial and in-frame only. The repertoire holds 980,000 or so clones, with 70% to 85% as singletons. Sequenced sample: memory CD4+ T cells sorted from blood. Indicated subset: CD45RA-negative fraction. These receptors all stem from a man between 18 and 35 years old in good health.

V is TRBV10-3 and J is TRBJ1-2; the D gene is possibly TRBD1 (5 bases). CDR1 is ENHRY and CDR2 is SYGVKD in the germline V gene. The V gene lost 5 bases and the J gene lost 2 bases, with 12 bases spanning the gap. The CDR3 has 14 amino acids. The DNA of the CDR3 is TGTGCCATCAGTTCCTCGACAGAGAACTATGGCTACACCTTC. The encoded protein is CAISSSTENYGYTF.

This chain uses TRBV7-9 with TRBJ2-7, with TRBD2 identical over 9 bases. CDR1 and CDR2 from the germline V gene are SEHNR and FQNEAQ (reference sequence). This CDR3 is built from 14 residues. Losses at the gene ends were 1 base for V and 6 bases for J; bases not matched to a gene: 4. In DNA form, the CDR3 reads TGTGCCAGCAGCTTAGAGGGACTAGCATCCGAGCAGTACTTC. Translated: CASSLEGLASEQYF.

As DNA, the CDR3 is TGTGCCAGCAGCGTAGACCCGACCTCCTACGAGCAGTACTTC. This sequence encodes CASSVDPTSYEQYF. The chain joins TRBV9 to TRBJ2-7; no definite D call. V was clipped by 0 bases and J by 0 bases, with 7 bases between them. CDR3 length: 14 residues. Germline values: CDR1 SGDLS, CDR2 YYNGEE.

The chain is built from TRBV6-1 and TRBJ2-5; D may be TRBD1 (6 bases). The germline V and J ends were trimmed by 7 bases and 6 bases, with 18 bases remaining between them. The germline V gene has CDR1 MNHNS and CDR2 SASEGT. CDR3 length equals 14 residues. CDR3 nucleotide sequence: TGTGCCAGCAACAGAGGGGGATGGGGAAAGACCCAGTACTTC. Its protein product is CASNRGGWGKTQYF.

This chain joins TRBV27 and TRBJ1-2; D is possibly TRBD1 (6 bases). Between the trimmed V and J ends, which lost 3 bases and 8 bases, there was a span of 25 bases. CDR1 is MNHEY and CDR2 is SMNVEV in the germline V gene (reference sequence). CDR3 length: 17 residues. CDR3 sequence reads: CASSLTPLRTVQRGYTF. CDR3 DNA: TGTGCCAGCAGTTTGACTCCTCTTAGGACAGTCCAACGAGGCTACACCTTC.

The gene calls are TRBV5-1 and TRBJ1-2, with 10 bases lining up with TRBD1. The CDR3 is 16 residues long. J gave up 6 bases and V 0 bases, and 8 bases lay outside the gene matches. Germline V gene data show CDR1 as SGHRS and CDR2 as YFSETQ. In DNA form, the CDR3 reads TGCGCCAGCAGCTTGGGAGACAGGGGGCCGTCGAATGGCTACACCTTC. It translates to CASSLGDRGPSNGYTF.

V is TRBV5-1 and J is TRBJ1-6, with TRBD1 matching 11 bases. The trim removed 3 bases at V and 1 base at J, leaving 9 bases unmatched. The CDR3 is made up of 19 amino acids. Germline values: CDR1 SGHRS, CDR2 YFSETQ. The chain's CDR3 is CASSSGQGASVSYNSPLHF. CDR3 bases: TGCGCCAGCAGCTCCGGACAGGGGGCGTCGGTATCCTATAATTCACCCCTCCACTTT.

V is TRBV10-3 and J is TRBJ2-2; 8 nucleotides match TRBD2. CDR3 size: 16 residues. Germline CDR1 ENHRY, CDR2 SYGVKD. J gave up 0 bases and V 0 bases, and 0 bases lay outside the gene matches. The CDR3 nucleotides read TGTGCCATCAGTGAGTCGGGACTAGCGAACACCGGGGAGCTGTTTTTT. This encodes CAISESGLANTGELFF.

V usage is TRBV30 and J usage is TRBJ2-3; TRBD2 matches 7 bases. Germline trimming cut 7 bases from V and 5 bases from J; bases unmatched to any gene: 9. This CDR3 contains 13 residues. Germline V CDR1 and CDR2: GTSNPN, SVGIG (reference sequence). The CDR3 protein is CALGLSSGDTQYF. For the CDR3, the DNA is TGTGCCTTAGGGCTATCTAGCGGAGATACGCAGTATTTT.

The CDR3 is CASSIYRLAGGITGPYNEQFF. The DNA for the CDR3 is TGTGCCAGTAGTATTTACAGACTAGCGGGAGGAATTACGGGACCCTACAATGAGCAGTTCTTC. The rearrangement uses TRBV19 and TRBJ2-1; 13 nucleotides match TRBD2. The germline V gene has CDR1 LNHDA and CDR2 SQIVND (reference sequence). V shed 3 bases, J shed 2 bases, and the junction held 16 bases outside the gene matches. This CDR3 has 21 amino acids.

The V call is TRBV5-1, the J call TRBJ2-2; D may be TRBD1 (5 bases). Trimming left V 1 base short and J 0 bases short, with 10 bases between. The length of the CDR3 is 16 residues. Germline V lookup: CDR1 SGHRS, CDR2 YFSETQ. CDR3 amino acids: CASSLTGTANTGELFF. In DNA form, the CDR3 reads TGCGCCAGCAGCTTGACAGGAACCGCGAACACCGGGGAGCTGTTTTTT.

The V gene is TRBV7-2, the J gene TRBJ1-2; tentatively, D is TRBD1 (6 bases). Germline lookup yields CDR1 SGHTA and CDR2 FQGNSA. Trimming removed 3 bases from V and 7 bases from J, with 12 bases in between. The CDR3 is 13 amino acids. The CDR3 is CASSLRGVAGYTF. The CDR3 coding sequence is TGTGCCAGCAGCTTGAGGGGGGTAGCTGGCTACACCTTC.

This chain connects TRBV11-2 to TRBJ1-2, with D hard to call. The V end was cut by 0 bases, the J end by 11 bases, with 13 bases between. The CDR3 loop spans 13 amino acids. Germline V gene sequence: CDR1 SGHAT, CDR2 FQNNGV. CDR3 in amino acids: CASSLDRWQTYTF. Written as DNA, the CDR3 is TGTGCCAGCAGCTTAGATCGTTGGCAAACGTACACCTTC.

The V gene is TRBV6-5, the J gene TRBJ1-1; D may be TRBD1 (5 bases). Germline V gene data show CDR1 as MNHEY and CDR2 as SVGAGI. Deletions cut 6 bases from V and 10 bases from J, with 12 bases between. The CDR3 spans 11 residues. This CDR3 is CASRIRDSAFF. The CDR3 DNA is TGTGCCAGCAGGATCCGGGACTCAGCTTTCTTT.

The rearrangement links TRBV28 to TRBJ2-7; 8 bases are a match to TRBD1. V trimming: 3 bases; J trimming: 2 bases; junction bases outside the gene matches: 6. The CDR3 is 15 residues long. The V gene's germline CDR1 is MDHEN and CDR2 SYDVKM. The CDR3 protein is CASSFAGTGTYEQYF. DNA for the CDR3: TGTGCCAGCAGTTTCGCCGGGACAGGTACCTACGAGCAGTACTTC.

The chain carries TRBV4-1 and TRBJ1-2; no firm D call. The CDR3 totals 14 residues. CDR1 is MGHRA and CDR2 is YSYEKL in the germline V gene. V was pared by 4 bases and J by 6 bases, with 15 bases between. CDR3 nucleotides: TGCGCCAGCAGCCCAGGAGTGGTCCGAGATGGCTACACCTTC. Translation: CASSPGVVRDGYTF.

The J gene is TRBJ1-5, the V gene TRBV10-2; TRBD1 matches at 7 bases. V shed 8 bases, J shed 6 bases, and the junction held 10 bases outside the gene matches. CDR1 WSHSY and CDR2 SAAADI come from the germline V gene. CDR3 length equals 14 residues. CDR3 residues: CASATGTRGQPQHF. The CDR3 DNA follows: TGCGCCAGCGCGACAGGGACAAGGGGTCAGCCCCAGCATTTT.

This chain links TRBV29-1 with TRBJ2-2; perhaps TRBD2 as D (6 bases). This CDR3 is 15 amino acids long. Germline CDR1 is SQVTM and CDR2 is ANQGSEA. V was clipped by 5 bases and J by 0 bases, with 13 bases between them. The CDR3 region is CSVYRRDANTGELFF. CDR3 nucleotide sequence: TGCAGCGTTTACAGGAGGGACGCGAACACCGGGGAGCTGTTTTTT.